Below are 32 T cell receptor beta chains sequenced from a single sample in a study of Graves' ophthalmopathy and Graves' hyperthyroidism. The authors amplified TCR beta CDR3 regions, and they did so from RNA transcripts for repertoire sequencing. Amplification began with first-round RT-PCR using HTBI primers, then second-round multiplex PCR was performed. A single record per CDR3 protein comes from TCRdb applying MiXCR to the multiplex PCR reads. The sample has 300,000 or so distinct CDR3 sequences; about a sixth are singletons. The sequencing sample was made of peripheral blood. The receptors were sampled from an adult man with Graves' ophthalmopathy.

This clonotype was recorded at least ten times. The V gene is TRBV7-8, the J gene TRBJ2-2, with D possibly TRBD1 on 5 matching bases. The V gene lost 6 bases and the J gene lost 1 base, with 12 bases spanning the gap. The germline gives CDR1 SGHVS, CDR2 FQNEAQ. The CDR3 has 15 residues. CDR3 coding DNA: TGTGCCAGCAGTATGGGGCGGTTGAACACCGGGGAGCTGTTTTTT. The encoded protein is CASSMGRLNTGELFF. The entire variable domain, with the rest obtained from reference TRBV7-8 and TRBJ2-2, is as follows: GAGVSQSPRYKVAKRGQDVALRCDPISGHVSLFWYQQALGQGPEFLTYFQNEAQLDKSGLPSDRFFAERPEGSVSTLKIQRTQQEDSAVYLCASSMGRLNTGELFFGEGSRLTVL.

The chain is built from TRBV11-2 and TRBJ2-1; 7 nucleotides match TRBD2. Germline V gene sequence: CDR1 SGHAT, CDR2 FQNNGV. The CDR3 totals 14 residues. V dropped 0 bases and J dropped 9; count of bases not matched to a gene: 5. The CDR3 DNA reads as TGTGCCAGCAGCTTAGACGTTTGGGGGGGTGAGCAGTTCTTC. Protein: CASSLDVWGGEQFF. Full variable domain (remainder filled in from reference TRBV11-2 and TRBJ2-1): EAGVAQSPRYKIIEKRQSVAFWCNPISGHATLYWYQQILGQGPKLLIQFQNNGVVDDSQLPKDRFSAERLKGVDSTLKIQPAKLEDSAVYLCASSLDVWGGEQFFGPGTRLTVL.

This clonotype showed up many times. The chain uses TRBV7-2 and TRBJ2-5; 8 bases fit TRBD1. From germline, CDR1 is SGHTA and CDR2 FQGNSA. The CDR3 consists of 14 residues. Unmatched junction bases numbered 3, after V lost 1 base and J lost 5 bases. The CDR3, as DNA: TGTGCCAGCAGCTTAGACAGGGGGGAGGAGACCCAGTACTTC. Translating gives CASSLDRGEETQYF.

Of note for this clonotype: No conserved phenylalanine or tryptophan is present at the end of the CDR3, so a read error is the likely explanation. It is unclear where the CDR3 begins or ends on the DNA, so no DNA is shown, and the CDR3 is as TCRdb lists it. The V gene is TRBV12-3 or TRBV12-4, the J gene TRBJ2-5; TRBD2, the D gene given by the table, was not confirmed from the DNA. With termini counted, the CDR3 has 8 amino acids. CDR3 amino acids: CASRSGTS.

V gene TRBV11-2 combines with J gene TRBJ1-1; possibly TRBD1 for D (6 bases). V dropped 4 bases and J dropped 4 bases, with 13 bases sitting between them. The CDR3 loop spans 14 amino acids. The germline gives CDR1 SGHAT, CDR2 FQNNGV. CDR3: CASSSFGGRTEAFF. As DNA, the CDR3 is TGTGCCAGCAGCTCATTCGGGGGCCGCACTGAAGCTTTCTTT. The variable domain in full, completed from reference TRBV11-2 and TRBJ1-1, reads EAGVAQSPRYKIIEKRQSVAFWCNPISGHATLYWYQQILGQGPKLLIQFQNNGVVDDSQLPKDRFSAERLKGVDSTLKIQPAKLEDSAVYLCASSSFGGRTEAFFGQGTRLTVV.

This clonotype has a count of ten or more. The chain is built from TRBV18 and TRBJ2-4; tentative D call: TRBD1 (6 bases). There are 15 residues in the CDR3. V dropped 6 bases and J dropped 9 bases, with 21 bases sitting between them. Germline V gives CDR1 KGHSH, CDR2 LQKENI. The CDR3 nucleotides read TGTGCCAGCTCTCCGACAGGCGGCACGGATGGCATTCAGTACTTC. Protein product: CASSPTGGTDGIQYF.

V is TRBV28 and J is TRBJ2-7; 7 nucleotides agree with TRBD1. The V segment lost 7 bases and the J segment 4 bases; nucleotides outside the gene matches: 7. CDR3 size: 13 residues. Germline V gene sequence: CDR1 MDHEN, CDR2 SYDVKM. The CDR3 DNA follows: TGTGCCAGCACATCCAACAGGGGTTACGAGCAGTACTTC. This encodes CASTSNRGYEQYF.

A note on this clonotype: With a much larger clone just one base away, this may be a read error. The V call is TRBV3-1, the J call TRBJ1-1, with TRBD1 as a possible D gene (6 bases). The CDR3 spans 15 residues. The germline V gene has CDR1 LGHDT and CDR2 YNNKEL (reference sequence). CDR3 in amino acids: CASSPGAVVNTEASF. The CDR3 region has the DNA TGTGCCAGCAGCCCAGGGGCTGTCGTGAACACTGAAGCTTCCTTT.

This clonotype was detected ten times or more. The chain recombines TRBV5-1 with TRBJ1-1; D unclear. This CDR3 spans 14 amino acids. Looked up from germline, CDR1 is SGHRS and CDR2 is YFSETQ. Trimming cost V 1 base and J 11 bases, with 18 bases left between them. CDR3 sequence reads: CASSLSPGSEMAFF. As DNA, the CDR3 is TGCGCCAGCAGCTTGTCACCGGGATCGGAAATGGCTTTCTTT.

This clonotype has at least ten counts. The chain is built from TRBV11-2 and TRBJ1-2, with D unclear. CDR1 SGHAT and CDR2 FQNNGV come from the germline V gene. V lost 0 bases, J lost 5 bases, and 13 bases lay in between. This CDR3 contains 15 residues. CDR3 residues: CASSLDKLTAYGYTF. CDR3 sequence (DNA): TGTGCCAGCAGCTTAGATAAATTAACAGCTTATGGCTACACCTTC.

The V and J genes are TRBV12-3 or TRBV12-4 and TRBJ1-1; D is uncertain. Trimming removed 6 bases at V and 1 base at J, with 9 bases between. The CDR3 covers 13 residues. CDR3 amino acids: CASSPTRNTEAFF. CDR3 nucleotides: TGTGCCAGCAGCCCGACAAGGAACACTGAAGCTTTCTTT.

In this sample, this clonotype turned up many times. This sequence joins TRBV18 and TRBJ2-7; no clear D. Germline V CDR1 and CDR2: KGHSH, LQKENI. The CDR3 has 14 amino acids. V lost 0 bases and J lost 2, with 8 bases in between. CDR3 amino acids: CASSPPSVPYEQYF. In DNA, the CDR3 is TGTGCCAGCTCACCACCGTCCGTGCCCTACGAGCAGTACTTC.

This clonotype was picked up many times. This chain uses TRBV6-5 with TRBJ2-2, with D unclear. CDR3 length: 13 residues. With 0 bases removed from V and 9 bases from J, the gap between germline ends came to 8 bases. CDR1 is MNHEY and CDR2 is SVGAGI in the germline V gene. The CDR3 loop is CASSYSGSRELFF. The CDR3 nucleotides read TGTGCCAGCAGTTACTCGGGAAGCCGGGAGCTGTTTTTT.

This clonotype was seen at least ten times. The genes are TRBV11-1 and TRBJ2-2, with D uncertain. The CDR3 length is 16 residues. Germline V gene lookup returns CDR1 SGHAT and CDR2 FQDESV (reference sequence). Trimming shortened V by 3 bases and J by 2 bases, and 13 bases separated the two germline ends. The CDR3 here is CASSFSGHYNTGELFF. The CDR3 nucleotides read TGTGCCAGCAGCTTCTCCGGGCACTACAACACCGGGGAGCTGTTTTTT.

This clonotype was picked up many times. The chain couples TRBV6-5 to TRBJ2-5; the match to TRBD2 covers 10 bases. The V gene's germline CDR1 is MNHEY and CDR2 SVGAGI. Losses at the gene ends were 6 bases for V and 5 bases for J; bases not matched to a gene: 9. The CDR3 runs to 15 residues. CDR3 coding DNA: TGTGCCAGCAGAAAAACGGGACTAGCGTTCGAGACCCAGTACTTC. Translating gives CASRKTGLAFETQYF.

This clonotype was found many times. The rearrangement uses TRBV4-1 and TRBJ1-2, with a weak D call TRBD1 (5 bases). The V gene's germline CDR1 is MGHRA and CDR2 YSYEKL. The germline V and J ends were trimmed by 2 bases and 4 bases, with 14 bases remaining between them. The CDR3 is made up of 15 amino acids. CDR3 region: CASSQNAGTLYGYTF. The CDR3 nucleotides are TGCGCCAGCAGCCAAAACGCAGGGACCCTCTATGGCTACACCTTC.

The table lists this clonotype with many counts. The chain employs TRBV4-1 and TRBJ2-7, with D possibly TRBD1 on 6 matching bases. CDR1 is MGHRA and CDR2 is YSYEKL in the germline V gene. With 0 bases removed from V and 2 bases from J, the gap between germline ends came to 11 bases. The CDR3 covers 15 residues. CDR3 amino acids: CASSQEGTPAYEQYF. CDR3 bases: TGCGCCAGCAGCCAAGAAGGGACACCGGCCTACGAGCAGTACTTC.

This chain uses TRBV6-5 with TRBJ1-6, with a weak D call TRBD1 (5 bases). Germline CDR1 reads MNHEY; CDR2 reads SVGAGI. The germline V and J ends were trimmed by 6 bases and 5 bases, with 11 bases remaining between them. The CDR3 is 14 residues long. The CDR3 DNA sequence: TGTGCCAGCAGACTCGGGGGTCATAATTCACCCCTCCACTTT. This encodes CASRLGGHNSPLHF.

This clonotype was counted ten times or more. The chain has TRBV19 and TRBJ1-1; D unresolved. V gave up 2 bases and J gave up 5 bases, with 3 bases separating them. The CDR3 totals 11 residues. The germline CDR1 and CDR2 sequences are LNHDA and SQIVND (reference sequence). The CDR3 loop is CASSIFTEAFF. DNA for the CDR3: TGTGCCAGTAGTATATTTACTGAAGCTTTCTTT.

This clonotype appeared a few times. This sequence may be a read error, since a much larger clone differs from it by one base. This chain links TRBV30 with TRBJ2-7; 10 bases line up with TRBD1. With 5 bases clipped from V and 3 bases from J, the junction kept 1 base outside the gene matches. CDR3 length equals 12 residues. Germline loops: CDR1 GTSNPN, CDR2 SVGIG (reference sequence). CDR3 sequence (DNA): TGTGCCTGGGGGACAGGGGTCTACGAGCAGTACTTC. Its protein is CAWGTGVYEQYF.

This clonotype was observed many times. The CDR3 nucleotides are TGCGCCAGCAGCCCTATACAGGGGGCGCGCCGGAGGGACACCGGGGAGCTGTTTTTT. Its protein is CASSPIQGARRRDTGELFF. This rearrangement joins TRBV5-1 to TRBJ2-2; 9 nucleotides line up with TRBD1. Germline V gene data show CDR1 as SGHRS and CDR2 as YFSETQ. CDR3 length: 19 amino acids. V dropped 4 bases and J dropped 3; count of bases not matched to a gene: 16. Variable domain in full (rest from reference TRBV5-1 and TRBJ2-2): KAGVTQTPRYLIKTRGQQVTLSCSPISGHRSVSWYQQTPGQGLQFLFEYFSETQRNKGNFPGRFSGRQFSNSRSEMNVSTLELGDSALYLCASSPIQGARRRDTGELFFGEGSRLTVL.

In its sample, this clonotype was seen many times. This rearrangement joins TRBV20-1 to TRBJ2-2, with 7 bases fitting TRBD1. J lost 0 bases, V lost 4 bases, and 5 bases had no gene match. CDR1 is DFQATT and CDR2 is SNEGSKA in the germline V gene (reference sequence). The CDR3 totals 15 residues. The CDR3 region has the DNA TGCAGTGCTACTAGACAGGGCCCGAACACCGGGGAGCTGTTTTTT. Its translation is CSATRQGPNTGELFF.

The table lists this clonotype with many counts. The V and J genes are TRBV19 and TRBJ1-2, with D perhaps matching TRBD1 (6 bases). Germline V gene sequence: CDR1 LNHDA, CDR2 SQIVND (reference sequence). Trimming removed 6 bases at V and 0 bases at J, with 17 bases between. CDR3 size: 16 residues. CDR3 nucleotide sequence: TGTGCCAGTAGCCGATCCATCAGGGGATCTAACTATGGCTACACCTTC. It is translated as CASSRSIRGSNYGYTF.

This clonotype was seen repeatedly, ten times or more. V is TRBV19 and J is TRBJ2-7, with TRBD2 matching 7 bases. The CDR3 consists of 17 residues. The V and J ends lost 3 bases and 3 bases, in that order; junction bases with no gene match: 14. Germline CDR1 reads LNHDA; CDR2 reads SQIVND (reference sequence). CDR3 bases: TGTGCCAGTAGTATCTCGACCGGGACTACCTATTACTACGAGCAGTACTTC. It specifies CASSISTGTTYYYEQYF.

This clonotype was picked up many times. This rearrangement joins TRBV20-1 to TRBJ2-5; D uncertain. This CDR3 region has 12 residues. Germline V gene lookup returns CDR1 DFQATT and CDR2 SNEGSKA (reference sequence). Trimming stripped 7 bases from V and 5 bases from J, with 14 bases between. CDR3 nucleotide sequence: TGCAGTGTGCCGCTCGTTTCGGAGACCCAGTACTTC. It translates to CSVPLVSETQYF.

The chain uses TRBV5-1 and TRBJ1-1; D uncertain. V shed 7 bases and J shed 1 base, with 11 bases lying between them. Germline V gene sequence: CDR1 SGHRS, CDR2 YFSETQ. CDR3 length: 13 amino acids. The CDR3 here is CASALGKNTEAFF. The CDR3, as DNA: TGCGCCAGCGCACTGGGAAAGAACACTGAAGCTTTCTTT. Complete variable domain (other parts from reference TRBV5-1 and TRBJ1-1): KAGVTQTPRYLIKTRGQQVTLSCSPISGHRSVSWYQQTPGQGLQFLFEYFSETQRNKGNFPGRFSGRQFSNSRSEMNVSTLELGDSALYLCASALGKNTEAFFGQGTRLTVV.

This clonotype was seen repeatedly, ten times or more. The rearrangement joins TRBV10-2 to TRBJ1-1; 10 nucleotides line up with TRBD1. This CDR3 contains 13 residues. Germline V lookup: CDR1 WSHSY, CDR2 SAAADI. V gave up 7 bases and J gave up 5 bases; unmatched junction bases: 4. CDR3 in amino acids: CASTDRGYTEAFF. Here the CDR3 DNA reads TGCGCCAGCACGGACAGGGGGTATACTGAAGCTTTCTTT.

This clonotype was seen many times. The chain combines TRBV7-9 with TRBJ2-2; either TRBD1 or TRBD2 may supply D (5 bases each). V gave up 7 bases and J gave up 6 bases, with 12 bases separating them. The CDR3 is 13 amino acids. Germline values: CDR1 SEHNR, CDR2 FQNEAQ (reference sequence). CDR3 nucleotide sequence: TGTGCCAGCACCGCCCTGGGACCCGGGGAGCTGTTTTTT. It is translated as CASTALGPGELFF.

This clonotype was observed at least ten times. The J gene is TRBJ1-3, the V gene TRBV20-1; a weak D match, TRBD1 (5 bases). Germline CDR1 DFQATT, CDR2 SNEGSKA (reference sequence). The CDR3 is 13 amino acids. V was clipped by 3 bases and J by 4 bases, with 10 bases between them. CDR3 in amino acids: CSASPGAGNTIYF. The CDR3 DNA is TGCAGTGCTAGTCCCGGGGCAGGAAACACCATATATTTT.

The rearrangement joins TRBV10-3 to TRBJ2-2, with 7 positions matching TRBD1. V lost 4 bases to trimming and J lost 3 bases; unmatched junction nucleotides: 2. The CDR3 totals 14 residues. Germline assignment: CDR1 ENHRY and CDR2 SYGVKD. CDR3 DNA: TGTGCCATCAGTGGACAGGGCCACACCGGGGAGCTGTTTTTT. Translating it yields CAISGQGHTGELFF.

This clonotype was picked up many times. This chain links TRBV7-8 with TRBJ1-1; D is possibly TRBD1 (6 bases). This CDR3 comprises 13 residues. Looked up from germline, CDR1 is SGHVS and CDR2 is FQNEAQ. V lost 7 bases and J 4 bases, leaving 13 bases between the germline ends. The CDR3 bases are TGTGCCAGCACGAGAAGGGGGGCCACTGAAGCTTTCTTT. Encoded protein: CASTRRGATEAFF.

This chain joins TRBV30 and TRBJ2-7; 9 bases are shared with TRBD1. The CDR3 length is 15 residues. Per germline, CDR1 GTSNPN and CDR2 SVGIG (reference sequence). J lost 5 bases, V lost 1 base, and 9 bases had no gene match. In DNA, the CDR3 is TGTGCCTGGAGTGCCGGGACAGGGTACGCCGACGAGCAGTACTTC. Translating it yields CAWSAGTGYADEQYF.